Many counts were recorded for the clone carrying this T cell receptor (beta chain). Its target is not known. This entry belongs to a study of T cell repertoires in cytomegalovirus infection. Study-wide points: CMV carriers having the relevant HLA were flagged by cumulative public TCR beta family frequency. In two of eight donors, the top clonotype was HLA-C-restricted CMV-specific.

TCRdb independently ran MiXCR on the reads; one entry per CDR3 protein. Altogether about 320,000 distinct CDR3 sequences are present, more than 9% being singletons, with the ten largest covering 4.3%. The CDR3 runs 16 residues. Trimming removed 5 bases at V and 4 bases at J, with 15 bases between. Germline V gene data show CDR1 as SGHTA and CDR2 as FQGNSA. The V call is TRBV7-2, the J call TRBJ2-6; D is undetermined. The sequenced sample consisted of PBMCs. The sequence was collected from a human donor in good health (CMV status not recorded). Some clones in this sample may be carry-over from other donors' samples. The CDR3 nucleotides are TGTGCCAGCAGCCCCCTCTCAAGAGGCGGGGCCAACGTCCTGACTTTC. Translated, it gives CASSPLSRGGANVLTF.